This T cell receptor (beta chain) emerged from a study of CD8+ T cells in alopecia areata. About the research overall: The study gave tofacitinib for 6 to 18 months, then 6 months off drug.

Study-wide results and limits: Under tofacitinib, numerous expanded lesional clonotypes remained detectable in scalp and blood. Normal scalp showed lower clonality than lesional scalp, especially alopecia totalis/universalis. Scalp specimens additionally yield sequences from normal skin's resident alphabeta T cells.

The authors extracted RNA and reverse transcribed it into cDNA as the sequencing template. Profiled with immunoSEQ multiplex PCR; TCRdb holds only in-frame clones, not every one. This table has 150,000 to 200,000 clones, 50% to 70% appearing once. The treatment is: oral pan-JAK inhibitor, 5-10 mg twice daily. On this clone: Its antigen is unidentified.

Per the germline V gene, CDR1 is SGHDN and CDR2 is FVKESK. CDR3 length: 14 amino acids. The V gene lost 4 bases and the J gene lost 3 bases, with 12 bases spanning the gap. The sample here was CD4+ T cells sorted from blood, taken at week 49, from a patient treated with tofacitinib. V gene TRBV14 combines with J gene TRBJ1-2; unclear D gene. The TCR originated in a human donor with alopecia areata. CDR3 protein: CASSRNAQDYGYTF. CDR3 nucleotides: TGTGCCAGCAGCCGGAATGCCCAGGACTATGGCTACACCTTC.